This T cell receptor beta chain was identified in a study of early T cells in non-severe SARS-CoV-2 infection. The study, taken as a whole, reports: The VDJdb matching leaned toward anti-spike CD8 responses and overlooked private and CD4 specificities.

Individual cDNA molecules were tagged with unique molecular identifiers. TCRdb independently ran MiXCR on the 5' RACE reads; one entry per CDR3 protein. This sample yields tens of thousands of distinct CDR3 sequences, of which around 4% are seen a single time; roughly 8.2% belongs to the top ten. Losses at the gene ends were 8 bases for V and 5 bases for J; bases not matched to a gene: 9. This CDR3 has 13 residues. Germline CDR1 GTSNPN, CDR2 SVGIG (reference sequence). Remarks on this clonotype: The antigen is unknown.

The sequenced sample was whole blood. This chain joins TRBV30 and TRBJ2-1, with TRBD2 identical over 7 bases. This sequence originates from an adult who was a healthcare worker with PCR-confirmed SARS-CoV-2 infection or an uninfected control (not recorded which). The CDR3 DNA is TGTGCCCGGGGAGCGGGATTCGACAATGAGCAGTTCTTC. Protein: CARGAGFDNEQFF.